Below, 26 T cell receptor beta chains from the same sample are listed, as sequenced in a study of T cell responses to AZD1222 COVID-19 vaccine. Assay used: immunoSEQ multiplex PCR; TCRdb lists only in-frame clones, some missing. This sample yields about 150,000 clones, of which around 89% are seen a single time; approximately 3.1% belongs to the top ten. The material sequenced was peripheral blood, taken on day 0 of MenACWY control vaccination. These receptors came from an adult in good health.

The rearrangement uses TRBV30 and TRBJ2-7, with 9 bases matching TRBD2. The V and J ends lost 3 bases and 2 bases, in that order; junction bases with no gene match: 11. This CDR3 spans 16 amino acids. The germline V gene has CDR1 GTSNPN and CDR2 SVGIG (reference sequence). DNA for the CDR3: TGTGCCTGGAGCCGACCGGGGGCGGGAGGGACCTACGAGCAGTACTTC. Translation: CAWSRPGAGGTYEQYF.

V gene TRBV27 combines with J gene TRBJ2-5; possibly TRBD1 for D (6 bases). Germline values: CDR1 MNHEY, CDR2 SMNVEV (reference sequence). Trimming pared 1 base from V and 5 bases from J, leaving 11 bases between. This CDR3 comprises 14 residues. The CDR3 region has the DNA TGTGCCAGCAGTTTATTAGGGGGAAGGGAGACCCAGTACTTC. Its protein product is CASSLLGGRETQYF.

V and J are TRBV6-1 and TRBJ1-6; a possible D gene is TRBD1 (5 bases). Germline lookup yields CDR1 MNHNS and CDR2 SASEGT. V lost 3 bases and J lost 11, with 5 bases in between. CDR3 length: 11 amino acids. The CDR3 sequence is CASSEGPPLHF. CDR3 sequence (DNA): TGTGCCAGCAGTGAGGGGCCACCCCTCCACTTT.

The CDR3 bases are TGTGCCAGCATTACAGGGGGTGTCCGTAATGAAAAACTGTTTTTT. This codes for CASITGGVRNEKLFF. V and J are TRBV28 and TRBJ1-4; 8 nucleotides match TRBD1. The CDR3 totals 15 residues. V shed 7 bases, J shed 4 bases, and the junction held 8 bases outside the gene matches. The V gene's germline CDR1 is MDHEN and CDR2 SYDVKM.

The table lists this clone with a count of one. The CDR3 nucleotides read TGTGCCACCGCATGGGAGGAAGGGGATTCACCCCTCCACTTT. It encodes CATAWEEGDSPLHF. V and J are TRBV6-5 and TRBJ1-6; tentative D call: TRBD1 (5 bases). The CDR3 is 14 residues long. Germline CDR1 and CDR2: MNHEY and SVGAGI. V shed 10 bases and J shed 8 bases, with 18 bases lying between them.

This clone was recorded once. This chain joins TRBV19 and TRBJ1-1; the D gene is possibly TRBD1 (6 bases). Germline CDR1 LNHDA, CDR2 SQIVND (reference sequence). V shed 8 bases and J shed 0 bases, with 13 bases lying between them. There are 14 residues in the CDR3. The CDR3 DNA is TGTGCCAGTGACCTAGGACAGATGAACACTGAAGCTTTCTTT. This encodes CASDLGQMNTEAFF. The variable domain in full, with the rest retrieved from reference TRBV19 and TRBJ1-1, is DGGITQSPKYLFRKEGQNVTLSCEQNLNHDAMYWYRQDPGQGLRLIYYSQIVNDFQKGDIAEGYSVSREKKESFPLTVTSAQKNPTAFYLCASDLGQMNTEAFFGQGTRLTVV.

The chain joins TRBV7-3 to TRBJ1-1, with 9 bases aligning to TRBD1. Trimming took 6 bases from V and 5 from J; bases not matched to a gene: 4. The CDR3 length is 13 residues. Germline loops: CDR1 SGHTA, CDR2 FQGTGA. The CDR3 region has the DNA TGTGCCAGCAGAGCCGGGACAGGGACTGAAGCTTTCTTT. Amino acids: CASRAGTGTEAFF.

The chain couples TRBV28 to TRBJ2-7; 9 nucleotides line up with TRBD1. Unmatched junction bases numbered 16, after V lost 5 bases and J lost 2 bases. The CDR3 is made up of 18 amino acids. CDR1 is MDHEN, CDR2 SYDVKM, per germline. CDR3 in DNA: TGTGCCAGCAGTGCCCGAGGCTGGGGACAGGGTAACCCCTACGAGCAGTACTTC. This translates into CASSARGWGQGNPYEQYF.

This rearrangement joins TRBV20-1 to TRBJ1-1; possible D gene TRBD1, 5 bases. The CDR3 consists of 13 residues. Per the germline V gene, CDR1 is DFQATT and CDR2 is SNEGSKA (reference sequence). V lost 3 bases and J 11 bases, leaving 19 bases between the germline ends. The CDR3 coding sequence is TGCAGTGCTAGTGGGCAGGGCCTAATGGGGGCTTTCTTT. It translates to CSASGQGLMGAFF.

This CDR3 reads CASSSSPLTGGMNTEAFF. Written as DNA, the CDR3 is TGTGCCAGCAGCTCCTCCCCGTTGACAGGCGGCATGAACACTGAAGCTTTCTTT. The chain uses TRBV7-3 and TRBJ1-1; a possible D gene is TRBD1 (6 bases). CDR3 length equals 18 residues. The germline CDR1 and CDR2 sequences are SGHTA and FQGTGA. V gave up 4 bases and J gave up 0 bases, with 21 bases separating them. Drawing the rest from reference TRBV7-3 and TRBJ1-1, the complete variable domain is GAGVSQTPSNKVTEKGKYVELRCDPISGHTALYWYRQSLGQGPEFLIYFQGTGAADDSGLPNDRFFAVRPEGSVSTLKIQRTERGDSAVYLCASSSSPLTGGMNTEAFFGQGTRLTVV.

Details on this clone: Other DNA sequences of this sample code for an identical CDR3. The rearrangement uses TRBV2 and TRBJ2-1; 8 bases match TRBD1. CDR1 SNHLY and CDR2 FYNNEI come from the germline V gene. The CDR3 is 15 amino acids. V shed 4 bases, J shed 8 bases, and the junction held 10 bases outside the gene matches. The CDR3 loop is CASSGDRSRFDEQFF. In DNA, the CDR3 is TGTGCCAGCAGTGGGGACAGGTCGAGGTTTGATGAGCAGTTCTTC.

V and J are TRBV7-6 and TRBJ2-3, with 11 bases fitting TRBD2. CDR1 is SGHVS and CDR2 is FNYEAQ in the germline V gene. V was clipped by 7 bases and J by 1 base; unmatched bases: 16. There are 19 residues in the CDR3. The CDR3 spells CASTLRVAGGRSGTDTQYF. Written as DNA, the CDR3 is TGTGCCAGCACCTTGCGCGTAGCGGGGGGGCGGTCGGGCACAGATACGCAGTATTTT.

This clone showed up just a few times. Other DNA sequences in the sample encode the same CDR3. V gene TRBV29-1 combines with J gene TRBJ2-5; TRBD2 matches at 11 bases. This CDR3 is built from 13 residues. The germline CDR1 and CDR2 sequences are SQVTM and ANQGSEA. Trimming took 4 bases from V and 4 from J; bases not matched to a gene: 2. The DNA for the CDR3 is TGCAGCGTTGTAACTAGCGGGGGAGAGACCCAGTACTTC. The encoded protein is CSVVTSGGETQYF. Full variable domain (remainder filled in from reference TRBV29-1 and TRBJ2-5): SAVISQKPSRDICQRGTSLTIQCQVDSQVTMMFWYRQQPGQSLTLIATANQGSEATYESGFVIDKFPISRPNLTFSTLTVSNMSPEDSSIYLCSVVTSGGETQYFGPGTRLLVL.

V usage is TRBV30 and J usage is TRBJ1-6; D is uncertain. V was cut by 1 base and J by 10 bases, with 11 bases left in between. The CDR3 is 13 amino acids. CDR1 and CDR2 (germline): GTSNPN, SVGIG (reference sequence). This CDR3 reads CAWSALAGSPLHF. The CDR3 DNA sequence: TGTGCCTGGAGTGCCTTAGCGGGATCACCCCTCCACTTT.

The V and J genes are TRBV10-3 and TRBJ1-5, with 8 bases that match TRBD1. Losses at the gene ends were 2 bases for V and 1 base for J; bases not matched to a gene: 1. The germline V gene encodes CDR1 ENHRY and CDR2 SYGVKD. The CDR3 runs to 15 residues. Here the CDR3 DNA reads TGTGCCATCAGTGAGGGACAGGGAAGCAATCAGCCCCAGCATTTT. This encodes CAISEGQGSNQPQHF.

This chain joins TRBV11-3 and TRBJ2-5; possibly TRBD2 for D (5 bases). The CDR3 sequence is 11 residues long. Germline V gene data show CDR1 as SGHNT and CDR2 as YENEEA. The V end was cut by 8 bases, the J end by 3 bases, with 7 bases between. CDR3 in amino acids: CASGAEETQYF. CDR3 in DNA: TGTGCCAGCGGAGCGGAAGAGACCCAGTACTTC.

J is TRBJ1-4 and V is TRBV3-1 (or the pseudogene TRBV3-2); possibly TRBD1 for D (5 bases). Per the germline V gene, CDR1 is LGHDT and CDR2 is YNNKEL (reference sequence). Trimming pared 1 base from V and 8 bases from J, leaving 5 bases between. The CDR3 spans 12 residues. CDR3 bases: TGTGCCAGCAGCCAAGGGGGCGAAAAACTGTTTTTT. This gives the protein CASSQGGEKLFF.

This chain uses TRBV21-1 with TRBJ2-1; the table's D call TRBD2 went unverified against the DNA. TRBV21-1 is termed a pseudogene. The CDR3 totals 18 residues. CDR3 residues: CASSRAWRLAVSYNEQFF. CDR3 in DNA: TGTGCCAGCAGCAGAGCTTGGCGGCTAGCGGTCTCCTACAATGAGCAGTTCTTC.

The chain joins TRBV19 to TRBJ2-4; TRBD1 matches 8 bases. From germline, CDR1 is LNHDA and CDR2 SQIVND (reference sequence). This CDR3 region has 14 residues. Losses at the gene ends were 3 bases for V and 6 bases for J; bases not matched to a gene: 4. CDR3 in DNA: TGTGCCAGTAGTATCCCAGGGGGCGGAAACATTCAGTACTTC. It specifies CASSIPGGGNIQYF.

The chain is built from TRBV18 and TRBJ1-1; the D gene is possibly TRBD1 (5 bases). Per the germline V gene, CDR1 is KGHSH and CDR2 is LQKENI. The CDR3 contains 15 residues. V lost 5 bases and J lost 1, with 14 bases in between. The CDR3 spells CASSKAGTTNTEAFF. The DNA for the CDR3 is TGTGCCAGCTCAAAAGCCGGGACTACGAACACTGAAGCTTTCTTT.

This chain links TRBV11-3 with TRBJ2-7; 9 nucleotides align to TRBD2. V lost 4 bases, J lost 6 bases, and 16 bases stayed unmatched. CDR1 is SGHNT, CDR2 YENEEA, per germline. CDR3 size: 17 residues. In DNA form, the CDR3 reads TGTGCCAGCAGCTACTGGGGGCTAGCGGGAACTTCGAGCGAGCAGTACTTC. This codes for CASSYWGLAGTSSEQYF.

The chain couples TRBV5-4 to TRBJ1-2, with no clear D. V was pared by 7 bases and J by 0 bases, with 19 bases between. The V gene's germline CDR1 is SGHNT and CDR2 YYREEE (reference sequence). The CDR3 has 16 residues. This CDR3 is CASRAATAPTNYGYTF. The CDR3 DNA sequence: TGTGCCAGCCGGGCTGCTACGGCCCCGACTAACTATGGCTACACCTTC. Supplemented by reference TRBV5-4 and TRBJ1-2, the full variable domain reads ETGVTQSPTHLIKTRGQQVTLRCSSQSGHNTVSWYQQALGQGPQFIFQYYREEENGRGNFPPRFSGLQFPNYSSELNVNALELDDSALYLCASRAATAPTNYGYTFGSGTRLTVV.

This clone has only a few counts. V is TRBV7-2 and J is TRBJ2-7; D is uncertain. V was clipped by 1 base and J by 3 bases, with 10 bases between them. Germline CDR1 and CDR2: SGHTA and FQGNSA. The CDR3 length is 14 residues. CDR3 region: CASSLGGTLYEQYF. The CDR3 bases are TGTGCCAGCAGCTTAGGGGGAACCCTCTACGAGCAGTACTTC.

This sequence joins TRBV7-6 and TRBJ2-7; D possibly matches TRBD1 or TRBD2 (5 bases each). CDR1 is SGHVS and CDR2 is FNYEAQ in the germline V gene. Between the trimmed V and J ends, which lost 1 base and 0 bases, there was a span of 10 bases. The CDR3 sequence is 15 residues long. DNA for the CDR3: TGTGCCAGCAGCTTAGAGTTGGGGGTCTCCTACGAGCAGTACTTC. This encodes CASSLELGVSYEQYF.

This chain links TRBV29-1 with TRBJ1-1; D remains unclear. The germline V gene encodes CDR1 SQVTM and CDR2 ANQGSEA. The CDR3 is 11 residues long. V lost 7 bases, J lost 4 bases, and 10 bases lay in between. The CDR3 protein is CSATRGTEAFF. The CDR3 region has the DNA TGCAGCGCCACCCGGGGCACTGAAGCTTTCTTT.

The chain couples TRBV30 to TRBJ2-7; 9 bases match TRBD1. The junction had 0 bases not matched to a gene; V was cut back by 1 base and J by 2 bases. This CDR3 comprises 13 residues. CDR1 GTSNPN and CDR2 SVGIG come from the germline V gene (reference sequence). The CDR3 coding sequence is TGTGCCTGGAGTGGACAGGGGGCCTACGAGCAGTACTTC. Its protein is CAWSGQGAYEQYF.